This passage covers 20 T cell receptor beta chains from one sample sequenced in a study of cytomegalovirus exposure and HLA in healthy donors. Only in-frame clones appear in the TCRdb table, and some are missing; sequencing was by immunoSEQ multiplex PCR. The sample consists of tens of thousands of clones, around 82% of them appearing once. The sample was PBMCs. These receptors were taken from a young woman in good health and CMV-seropositive.

The rearrangement joins TRBV7-2 to TRBJ2-1; 8 bases map to TRBD2. The germline V gene has CDR1 SGHTA and CDR2 FQGNSA. CDR3 length equals 15 residues. J gave up 3 bases and V 3 bases, and 4 bases lay outside the gene matches. DNA of the CDR3: TGTGCCAGCAGCTTCAGCGGGGGTGTCTACAATGAGCAGTTCTTC. Translating it yields CASSFSGGVYNEQFF.

The chain couples TRBV7-2 to TRBJ1-5; D gene uncertain. The CDR3 has 13 residues. The germline V gene has CDR1 SGHTA and CDR2 FQGNSA. V lost 3 bases, J lost 3 bases, and 6 bases lay in between. The CDR3 is CASSLAVNQPQHF. For the CDR3, the DNA is TGTGCCAGCAGCTTGGCAGTCAATCAGCCCCAGCATTTT.

The chain carries TRBV4-3 and TRBJ2-6; D remains unclear. The CDR3 length is 16 residues. CDR1 is LGHNA and CDR2 is YSLEER in the germline V gene. V was shortened by 1 base and J by 0 bases, with 7 bases between the two germline ends. The CDR3, as DNA: TGCGCCAGCAGCCAAGCCTATGTCTCTGGGGCCAACGTCCTGACTTTC. This gives the protein CASSQAYVSGANVLTF.

This chain connects TRBV7-9 to TRBJ2-2; no clear D. V was trimmed by 0 bases and J by 3 bases, leaving 8 bases between them. Germline loops: CDR1 SEHNR, CDR2 FQNEAQ (reference sequence). The CDR3 has 15 residues. The CDR3 reads CASSLAGTHTGELFF. The CDR3 nucleotides read TGTGCCAGCAGCTTAGCGGGCACTCACACCGGGGAGCTGTTTTTT.

This clone has just one count. The chain links TRBV6-6 to TRBJ1-5; TRBD1 is a possible D gene (6 bases). This CDR3 region has 16 residues. V was shortened by 2 bases and J by 1 base, with 12 bases between the two germline ends. From germline, CDR1 is MNHNY and CDR2 SVGAGI (reference sequence). CDR3 nucleotides: TGTGCCAGCAGTTACGGGGGCGGGTTGAGCAATCAGCCCCAGCATTTT. Its translation is CASSYGGGLSNQPQHF.

This clone was seen just once. This chain links TRBV7-8 with TRBJ2-3, with 7 positions matching TRBD1. Germline V gives CDR1 SGHVS, CDR2 FQNEAQ. The CDR3 covers 15 residues. V was pared by 5 bases and J by 2 bases, with 7 bases of the junction left unmatched. The CDR3 is CASSPGTALTDTQYF. In nucleotides, the CDR3 is TGTGCCAGCAGCCCAGGGACAGCGCTCACAGATACGCAGTATTTT.

The chain employs TRBV28 and TRBJ1-5, with 7 bases that match TRBD1. CDR1 is MDHEN and CDR2 is SYDVKM in the germline V gene. J gave up 6 bases and V 3 bases, and 2 bases lay outside the gene matches. This CDR3 is built from 13 residues. The CDR3 reads CASSLGDSQPQHF. DNA for the CDR3: TGTGCCAGCAGTTTGGGGGACAGTCAGCCCCAGCATTTT.

The chain combines TRBV6-1 with TRBJ1-5; perhaps TRBD1 as D (5 bases). V lost 5 bases to trimming and J lost 1 base, with 9 bases between them. The CDR3 has 14 residues. CDR1 is MNHNS, CDR2 SASEGT, per germline. CDR3 region: CASSLRQSNQPQHF. CDR3 nucleotides: TGTGCCAGCAGTTTACGACAGAGCAATCAGCCCCAGCATTTT.

The rearrangement joins TRBV18 to TRBJ1-1; TRBD1 matches 9 bases. The V gene end was trimmed by 4 bases and the J gene end by 6 bases; junction bases not matched to a gene: 9. CDR3 length equals 15 residues. Germline V gene sequence: CDR1 KGHSH, CDR2 LQKENI. The CDR3 protein is CASSRQDRGGPEAFF. For the CDR3, the DNA is TGTGCCAGCTCACGCCAGGACAGGGGAGGGCCTGAAGCTTTCTTT.

V usage is TRBV7-2 and J usage is TRBJ2-5; D gene uncertain. The CDR3 is made up of 12 amino acids. Germline CDR1 SGHTA, CDR2 FQGNSA. Trimming removed 4 bases from V and 1 base from J, with 4 bases in between. The CDR3 loop is CASSSSQETQYF. The CDR3 DNA reads as TGTGCCAGCAGCTCCTCCCAAGAGACCCAGTACTTC.

The rearrangement uses TRBV4-1 and TRBJ1-2, with D unclear. The V and J ends lost 3 bases and 8 bases respectively, with 10 bases between them. The CDR3 is made up of 12 amino acids. CDR1 and CDR2 (germline): MGHRA, YSYEKL. Here the CDR3 reads CASSQQTGGYTF. DNA for the CDR3: TGCGCCAGCAGCCAGCAAACGGGAGGCTACACCTTC.

The chain combines TRBV12-1 with TRBJ2-7; the tabulated D call, TRBD1, remains unverified against the DNA. TRBV12-1 is a pseudogene. CDR3 length: 13 residues. The CDR3 loop reads CASSLDSSYEQYF. For the CDR3, the DNA is TGTGCCAGCAGCTTGGACAGCTCCTACGAGCAGTACTTC.

The chain combines TRBV10-1 with TRBJ2-1, with D possibly TRBD1 on 6 matching bases. Germline CDR1 WNHNN, CDR2 SYGVQD (reference sequence). This CDR3 is 14 amino acids long. Trimming pared 5 bases from V and 6 bases from J, leaving 14 bases between. CDR3 sequence: CASSLDRLPNEQFF. CDR3 DNA sequence: TGCGCCAGCAGTCTAGACAGGCTTCCCAATGAGCAGTTCTTC.

The V gene is TRBV15, the J gene TRBJ2-3; D is perhaps TRBD2 (5 bases). The ends were cut back, 0 bases at V and 6 bases at J, with 10 bases in the middle. The CDR3 is 14 residues long. Germline CDR1 LNHNV, CDR2 YYDKDF (reference sequence). The CDR3 is CATSRDLVADTQYF. The CDR3 bases are TGTGCCACCAGCAGAGATCTCGTAGCGGATACGCAGTATTTT.

The chain employs TRBV30 and TRBJ2-2; perhaps TRBD2 as D (5 bases). The CDR3 extends over 15 amino acids. Germline V lookup: CDR1 GTSNPN, CDR2 SVGIG (reference sequence). V was pared by 3 bases and J by 0 bases, with 11 bases between. The CDR3 region is CAWRMRGTNTGELFF. CDR3 nucleotide sequence: TGTGCCTGGAGGATGAGAGGGACGAACACCGGGGAGCTGTTTTTT.

The rearrangement links TRBV10-3 to TRBJ2-7; 8 nucleotides align to TRBD1. Germline V lookup: CDR1 ENHRY, CDR2 SYGVKD. The trim removed 3 bases at V and 0 bases at J, leaving 13 bases unmatched. The CDR3 contains 18 residues. In nucleotides, the CDR3 is TGTGCCATCAGTGACCAAAGAATACAGGGGGGATCCTCCTACGAGCAGTACTTC. Protein: CAISDQRIQGGSSYEQYF.

This clone has just one count. This rearrangement joins TRBV2 to TRBJ2-1; TRBD2 might be the D (5 bases). The CDR3 runs 15 residues. Trimming removed 6 bases from V and 5 bases from J, with 17 bases in between. Germline CDR1 SNHLY, CDR2 FYNNEI. The CDR3 DNA is TGTGCCAGCAGCGCCGAGGGAACTTACAACAATGAGCAGTTCTTC. As protein: CASSAEGTYNNEQFF.

This rearrangement joins TRBV7-2 to TRBJ1-1; D remains unclear. V was pared by 0 bases and J by 4 bases, with 12 bases between. The CDR3 spans 15 residues. CDR1 and CDR2 from the germline V gene are SGHTA and FQGNSA. As DNA, the CDR3 is TGTGCCAGCAGCTTAGCGCCGGGGTCTCCCACTGAAGCTTTCTTT. Its protein product is CASSLAPGSPTEAFF.

The chain employs TRBV6-1 and TRBJ1-5; 7 positions match TRBD1. The CDR3 runs 13 residues. CDR1 is MNHNS, CDR2 SASEGT, per germline. The V gene end was trimmed by 6 bases and the J gene end by 15 bases; junction bases not matched to a gene: 14. The CDR3 loop reads CASSQSLRQGLHF. Written as DNA, the CDR3 is TGTGCCAGCAGCCAAAGCCTTCGACAGGGATTGCATTTT.

This clone was counted a single time. V usage is TRBV19 and J usage is TRBJ1-5; D is unclear. CDR3 length equals 15 residues. V dropped 1 base and J dropped 6 bases, with 13 bases sitting between them. Germline CDR1 LNHDA, CDR2 SQIVND (reference sequence). The CDR3 DNA sequence: TGTGCCAGTAGTATAGTCGCCGGGTTGGGTCAGCCCCAGCATTTT. This translates into CASSIVAGLGQPQHF.